The 3 T cell receptor beta chains below come from one sample, sequenced in a study of blood T cell repertoires in COVID-19. Produced via immunoSEQ multiplex PCR; TCRdb's table is partial and in-frame only. The data show fewer than 250,000 clones, approximately 86% seen once. Specimen: peripheral blood. These receptors all come from a woman in her sixties with active or convalescent COVID-19.

The chain uses TRBV28 and TRBJ2-7; TRBD1 matches 8 bases. This CDR3 has 17 residues. Germline V gene lookup returns CDR1 MDHEN and CDR2 SYDVKM. V lost 2 bases, J lost 0 bases, and 9 bases stayed unmatched. CDR3 protein: CASSLGGDGTGSYEQYF. The DNA of the CDR3 is TGTGCCAGCAGTTTAGGTGGGGACGGGACAGGCTCCTACGAGCAGTACTTC.

The chain is built from TRBV5-6 and TRBJ2-7, with a possible D match to TRBD1 (5 bases). The CDR3 loop spans 14 amino acids. V shed 1 base and J shed 5 bases, with 13 bases lying between them. Germline CDR1 SGHDT, CDR2 YYEEEE. The chain's CDR3 is CASSLRRQYDEQYF. The CDR3, as DNA: TGTGCCAGCAGCTTGAGGCGACAGTACGACGAGCAGTACTTC.

The rearrangement joins TRBV28 to TRBJ2-7; TRBD1 matches at 9 bases. The J segment lost 4 bases and the V segment lost 2 bases, leaving 0 bases of the junction unmatched. Germline V gene sequence: CDR1 MDHEN, CDR2 SYDVKM. CDR3 length equals 13 residues. This CDR3 reads CASSLGTGYEQYF. As DNA, the CDR3 is TGTGCCAGCAGTTTAGGGACAGGGTACGAGCAGTACTTC. Full variable domain (outside the CDR3, taken from reference TRBV28 and TRBJ2-7): DVKVTQSSRYLVKRTGEKVFLECVQDMDHENMFWYRQDPGLGLRLIYFSYDVKMKEKGDIPEGYSVSREKKERFSLILESASTNQTSMYLCASSLGTGYEQYFGPGTRLTVT.